This T cell receptor (beta chain) was obtained from a study of T cell responses to AZD1222 COVID-19 vaccine (dated by TCRdb to the early 2020s). With regard to the full study: TCR sequencing was performed for 230 to 250 trial participants, of whom 200 to 220 were given two doses of AZD1222 and roughly 25 were given two doses of MenACWY control vaccine. Trial participants were enrolled into age subgroups of 18-55, 56-69 and 70-plus years, which contained about 150, 27 and 61 TCR-sequenced participants, respectively.

The CDR3 regions of human TCRbeta chains were analyzed by immunosequencing. Regarding the original processing steps: Repertoire TCRs were checked for matches against a reference library of SARS-CoV-2-specific TCRs that had been generated using the MIRA antigen-specificity platform. Breadth was defined as the fraction of unique TCRs that were SARS-CoV-2-associated, and depth was defined as the fraction of total T cells that were SARS-CoV-2-associated. Using the MIRA data, each spike-specific TCR was mapped to the spike region that the TCR reacts to and placed in a CD4 or CD8 class. Log10-transformed breadth and depth values were compared by one-way ANOVA with Sidak's multiple comparisons tests. Entries here come from immuneACCESS through TCRdb and include only in-frame sequences with V and J called. Some clones fail to appear in such tables; in the studies checked, an unresolved V gene covers under half of the shortfall, and the cause of the remainder is unknown. That table gives V, J and clone size, and the DNA gave D and trimming. This sample has nearly 110,000 clones in its table, and about 90% of those were observed once. The ten largest make up 8.5% to 10% of the sample.

As regards this clone: Its antigen is currently not known. No base quality values were provided; no much bigger clone lies one nucleotide off.

From the cysteine up to the phenylalanine, the CDR3 has a length of 17 residues. Of all the DNA, just the CDR3 is kept, 51 bases in frame from base 1. V loses 3 bases of germline sequence and J loses 5 bases, and the interval between the two ends is 23 bases. The germline V gene gives CDR1 as KGHSH and CDR2 as LQKENI. What this sample's time point label stands for: about 28 days (+/-7) after the second vaccine dose. AZD1222 recipients whose second dose came at about 4 weeks and those whose second dose came at about 12 weeks were combined into one group, since spike-specific TCR depth and breadth did not differ between the two schedules. Vaccinee samples came from UK trials COV001 and COV002, including a single-blind randomized controlled phase 2/3 trial of AZD1222 (ChAdOx1 nCoV-19) in healthy adults. For TCRbeta chain sequencing, PBMC samples were collected from trial participants at day 0 and at day 28 after the second dose.

Beyond this particular receptor, the publication reports: Most participants were white British and females outnumbered males, and the authors suggested that clonal diversity may have been underestimated. The vaccine-associated CD4 TCRs covered the entire spike protein, and the dominant responses fell in regions 160-218 and 743-854. No day 14 peak-response samples were available, so repertoires were characterized only after the peak T cell response. The 56-69-year group was small, and its depth increase did not reach significance, likely because of low power. After two AZD1222 doses, both the breadth and the depth of spike-specific TCRs were significantly higher than at day 0 and than in MenACWY recipients. Nearly half of unique spike-specific TCRs reportedly recognized epitopes outside regions mutated in the B.1.351 and B.1.1.7 variants. Conclusions about previously exposed vaccinees are limited because only a handful of AZD1222 recipients were SARS-CoV-2 seropositive at baseline.

The starting material was peripheral blood, obtained 28 days after the second AZD1222 dose. The sequence was obtained from an adult who received the AZD1222 COVID-19 vaccine. The chain employs TRBV18 and TRBJ2-7; the D gene cannot be resolved reliably. The nucleotide sequence is TGTGCCAGCTCACCTTTTGAAGGTCCCGGGCAATTACACGAGCAGTACTTC. This yields the protein CASSPFEGPGQLHEQYF.